One T cell receptor beta chain is described in this entry. Data came from immunoSEQ multiplex PCR; TCRdb stores just in-frame clones and leaves some out. The sample yields about 200,000 clones, roughly 83% seen once. The source of the sample is a study of blood T cell repertoires in COVID-19. Germline V CDR1 and CDR2: SNHLY, FYNNEI. CDR3 size: 13 residues. V lost 1 base and J lost 6, with 7 bases in between. The chain carries TRBV2 and TRBJ1-5, with no clear D. The sequencing input was PBMCs or T cells enriched from blood (not recorded which). The TCR originated in a man aged 40-50 years with acute COVID-19. Here the CDR3 reads CASSEGNRQPQHF. For the CDR3, the DNA is TGTGCCAGCAGTGAAGGTAATCGTCAGCCCCAGCATTTT.